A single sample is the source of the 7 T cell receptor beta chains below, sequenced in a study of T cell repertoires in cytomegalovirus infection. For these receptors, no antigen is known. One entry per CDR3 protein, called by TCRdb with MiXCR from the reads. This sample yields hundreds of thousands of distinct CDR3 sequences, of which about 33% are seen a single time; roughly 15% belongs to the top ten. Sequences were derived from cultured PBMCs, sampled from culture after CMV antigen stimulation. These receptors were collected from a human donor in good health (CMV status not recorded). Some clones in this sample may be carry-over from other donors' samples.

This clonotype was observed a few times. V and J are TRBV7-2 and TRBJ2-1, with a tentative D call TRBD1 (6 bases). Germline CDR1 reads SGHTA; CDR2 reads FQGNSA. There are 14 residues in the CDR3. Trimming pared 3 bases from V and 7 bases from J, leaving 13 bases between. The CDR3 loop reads CASSFSRGGNEQFF. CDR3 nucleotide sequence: TGTGCCAGCAGCTTTTCCAGGGGCGGAAATGAGCAGTTCTTC.

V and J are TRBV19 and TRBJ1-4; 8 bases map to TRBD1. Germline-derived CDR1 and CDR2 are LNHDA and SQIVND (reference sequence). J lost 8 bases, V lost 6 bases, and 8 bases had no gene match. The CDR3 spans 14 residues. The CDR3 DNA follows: TGTGCCAGTAGAAGAAGACAGGGGAACGAAAAACTGTTTTTT. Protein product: CASRRRQGNEKLFF.

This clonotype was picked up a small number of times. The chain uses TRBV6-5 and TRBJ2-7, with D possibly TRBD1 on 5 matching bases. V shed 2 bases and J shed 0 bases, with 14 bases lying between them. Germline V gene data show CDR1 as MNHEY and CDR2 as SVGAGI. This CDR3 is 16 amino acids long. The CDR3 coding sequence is TGTGCCAGCAGTTACCTGCCAGGGTGGAGCTCCTACGAGCAGTACGTC. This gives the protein CASSYLPGWSSYEQYV.

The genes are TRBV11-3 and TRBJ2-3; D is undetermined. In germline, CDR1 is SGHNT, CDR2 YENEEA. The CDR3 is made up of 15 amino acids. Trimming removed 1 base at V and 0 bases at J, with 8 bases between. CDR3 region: CASSLGSSSTDTQYF. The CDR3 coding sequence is TGTGCCAGCAGCTTAGGCAGCTCTAGCACAGATACGCAGTATTTT.

CDR3 residues: CASSYKSSYEQYF. CDR3 DNA: TGTGCCAGCAGTTACAAGAGCTCCTACGAGCAGTACTTC. The chain joins TRBV27 to TRBJ2-7; D unclear. The CDR3 contains 13 residues. Germline V CDR1 and CDR2: MNHEY, SMNVEV (reference sequence). Deletions cut 4 bases from V and 0 bases from J, with 7 bases between.

CDR3 in amino acids: CASSEIRSSGTQPQHF. In DNA, the CDR3 is TGTGCCAGCAGTGAGATACGCTCCAGTGGGACCCAGCCCCAGCATTTT. The gene calls are TRBV6-1 and TRBJ1-5; weak D call: TRBD1 (5 bases). CDR3 length equals 16 residues. V was cut by 3 bases and J by 7 bases, with 19 bases left in between. In germline, CDR1 is MNHNS, CDR2 SASEGT.

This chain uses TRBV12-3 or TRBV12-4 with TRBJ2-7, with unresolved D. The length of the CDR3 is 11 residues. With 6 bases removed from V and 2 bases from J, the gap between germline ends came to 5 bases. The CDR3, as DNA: TGTGCCAGCAGCCAACCCTACGAGCAGTACTTC. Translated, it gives CASSQPYEQYF.